Presented here are 24 T cell receptor beta chains from one specimen sequenced in a study of OX40 agonist ivuxolimab in advanced cancers. Method: immunoSEQ multiplex PCR; TCRdb's copy keeps in-frame clones and lacks some. The repertoire holds roughly 74,000 clones, with almost 85% as singletons. This specimen consisted of CD4+ or CD8+ T cells sorted from blood, obtained in a trial of the OX40 agonist ivuxolimab. The receptor source for this set is an adult with an advanced solid tumor such as melanoma, head and neck, liver or kidney cancer.

The chain recombines TRBV7-2 with TRBJ1-5; D remains unclear. V shed 5 bases and J shed 6 bases, with 17 bases lying between them. The CDR3 sequence is 15 residues long. Germline loops: CDR1 SGHTA, CDR2 FQGNSA. The CDR3 DNA sequence: TGTGCCAGCAGCGACCTGGGAGGGAGGAGTCAGCCCCAGCATTTT. Translating it yields CASSDLGGRSQPQHF.

The chain couples TRBV5-4 to TRBJ2-1; D possibly corresponds to TRBD2 (5 bases). The CDR3 sequence is 17 residues long. Germline V gene sequence: CDR1 SGHNT, CDR2 YYREEE (reference sequence). The ends were cut back, 4 bases at V and 1 base at J, with 18 bases in the middle. The CDR3 is CASSPSSGPGSYNEQFF. The CDR3 region has the DNA TGTGCCAGCAGCCCGTCGTCCGGGCCGGGGTCCTACAATGAGCAGTTCTTC. The full variable domain, rest sourced from reference TRBV5-4 and TRBJ2-1, is ETGVTQSPTHLIKTRGQQVTLRCSSQSGHNTVSWYQQALGQGPQFIFQYYREEENGRGNFPPRFSGLQFPNYSSELNVNALELDDSALYLCASSPSSGPGSYNEQFFGPGTRLTVL.

The J gene is TRBJ2-7, the V gene TRBV29-1; 9 bases fit TRBD1. From germline, CDR1 is SQVTM and CDR2 ANQGSEA. J was trimmed by 6 bases and V by 1 base; bases with no gene match: 4. The CDR3 runs 13 residues. The CDR3 DNA reads TGCAGCGTTGAAGCGGACAGGGGAGGCGAGCAGTACTTC. Protein sequence: CSVEADRGGEQYF.

The rearrangement uses TRBV21-1 and TRBJ2-3; the DNA was not compared with TRBD1, the D call given in the table. TRBV21-1 is a pseudogene. The CDR3 contains 16 residues. CDR3: CASSKGTGDFTDTQYF. In nucleotides, the CDR3 is TGTGCCAGCAGCAAAGGGACAGGGGACTTCACAGATACGCAGTATTTT.

This clone was observed a handful of times. This chain links TRBV7-7 with TRBJ2-5, with 11 bases identical to TRBD1. This CDR3 contains 16 residues. Germline V CDR1 and CDR2: SSHAT, FNYEAQ (reference sequence). Trimming removed 5 bases from V and 5 bases from J; junction bases left unmatched: 10. CDR3 in DNA: TGTGCCAGCAGCCCAACGGGGACAGGGGGAAGGGAGACCCAGTACTTC. It codes for CASSPTGTGGRETQYF. The full variable domain, its missing parts supplied by reference TRBV7-7 and TRBJ2-5, is GAGVSQSPRYKVTKRGQDVTLRCDPISSHATLYWYQQALGQGPEFLTYFNYEAQPDKSGLPSDRFSAERPEGSISTLTIQRTEQRDSAMYRCASSPTGTGGRETQYFGPGTRLLVL.

The chain uses TRBV5-6 and TRBJ2-7; perhaps TRBD2 as D (5 bases). V lost 4 bases and J lost 4, with 15 bases in between. Germline lookup yields CDR1 SGHDT and CDR2 YYEEEE. The CDR3 contains 14 residues. The CDR3, as DNA: TGTGCCAGCAGCCCCTCCCCGGGGTGGTACGAGCAGTACTTC. Its translation is CASSPSPGWYEQYF.

The V and J genes are TRBV6-1 and TRBJ1-2; perhaps TRBD1 as D (6 bases). This CDR3 has 14 amino acids. Germline-derived CDR1 and CDR2 are MNHNS and SASEGT. V was cut by 3 bases and J by 4 bases, with 12 bases left in between. Here the CDR3 reads CASSELGAVYGYTF. The CDR3 bases are TGTGCCAGCAGTGAGTTGGGGGCCGTCTATGGCTACACCTTC.

The rearrangement links TRBV7-7 to TRBJ1-1; D unresolved. The CDR3 extends over 13 amino acids. Germline CDR1 and CDR2: SSHAT and FNYEAQ (reference sequence). V shed 1 base and J shed 1 base, with 4 bases lying between them. This CDR3 reads CASSLGANTEAFF. In DNA form, the CDR3 reads TGTGCCAGCAGCTTAGGGGCGAACACTGAAGCTTTCTTT.

This rearrangement joins TRBV28 to TRBJ1-2; 8 nucleotides line up with TRBD1. There are 14 residues in the CDR3. Germline trimming cut 1 base from V and 7 bases from J; bases unmatched to any gene: 5. Germline loops: CDR1 MDHEN, CDR2 SYDVKM. The CDR3 is CASSLSGTGGGYTF. In nucleotides, the CDR3 is TGTGCCAGCAGTTTATCCGGCACAGGGGGTGGCTACACCTTC.

The chain uses TRBV6-1 and TRBJ1-5; TRBD1 matches at 8 bases. CDR1 and CDR2 from the germline V gene are MNHNS and SASEGT. V was pared by 0 bases and J by 9 bases, with 7 bases of the junction left unmatched. The CDR3 loop spans 15 amino acids. CDR3 DNA sequence: TGTGCCAGCAGTGAAGCAGCAGGGGGCGAGAGGCCCCAGCATTTT. Amino acid sequence: CASSEAAGGERPQHF.

V is TRBV27 and J is TRBJ2-7; D possibly matches TRBD1 or TRBD2 (6 bases each). There are 15 residues in the CDR3. CDR1 and CDR2 from the germline V gene are MNHEY and SMNVEV (reference sequence). Trimming left V 6 bases short and J 0 bases short, with 15 bases between. CDR3 in DNA: TGTGCCAGCAGGTTCTTCGGGGGCTCCTCCTACGAGCAGTACTTC. As protein: CASRFFGGSSYEQYF.

CDR3 loop: CASSLMQGARSGELFF. CDR3 DNA: TGTGCCAGCAGCTTAATGCAGGGGGCGCGGTCAGGGGAGCTGTTTTTT. The rearrangement links TRBV7-2 to TRBJ2-2; 8 nucleotides agree with TRBD1. The V segment lost 2 bases and the J segment 8 bases; nucleotides outside the gene matches: 10. CDR3 size: 16 residues. Germline V gene lookup returns CDR1 SGHTA and CDR2 FQGNSA.

This clone was counted once. The rearrangement links TRBV6-5 to TRBJ1-6, with D perhaps matching TRBD1 (6 bases). The V and J ends lost 2 bases and 13 bases respectively, with 9 bases between them. The CDR3 is 12 amino acids. The V gene's germline CDR1 is MNHEY and CDR2 SVGAGI. CDR3 region: CASSYLGHPLHF. The CDR3 DNA sequence: TGTGCCAGCAGTTACCTGGGACACCCCCTCCACTTT.

The chain joins TRBV27 to TRBJ2-3, with TRBD1 matching 8 bases. The junction had 10 bases not matched to a gene; V was cut back by 5 bases and J by 6 bases. The CDR3 runs to 15 residues. Per the germline V gene, CDR1 is MNHEY and CDR2 is SMNVEV (reference sequence). The CDR3 DNA is TGTGCCAGCAGTCCAACAGGCCACAGGGGGGATACGCAGTATTTT. This encodes CASSPTGHRGDTQYF.

The V gene is TRBV18, the J gene TRBJ1-1; D gene ambiguous. CDR1 KGHSH and CDR2 LQKENI come from the germline V gene. This CDR3 region has 14 residues. Trimming shortened V by 2 bases and J by 5 bases, and 12 bases separated the two germline ends. In nucleotides, the CDR3 is TGTGCCAGCTCACCAACCCGTACGCCGACTGAAGCTTTCTTT. Translated: CASSPTRTPTEAFF.

This sequence joins TRBV7-2 and TRBJ2-5; D is ambiguous. This CDR3 is 14 amino acids long. Germline CDR1 SGHTA, CDR2 FQGNSA. Trimming shortened V by 7 bases and J by 2 bases, and 14 bases separated the two germline ends. This CDR3 is CASTPTAIQETQYF. CDR3 nucleotide sequence: TGTGCCAGCACCCCCACGGCAATACAAGAGACCCAGTACTTC.

A few counts support this clone. The chain couples TRBV7-2 to TRBJ2-7; 9 bases map to TRBD1. The V and J ends lost 7 bases and 3 bases, in that order; junction bases with no gene match: 7. The CDR3 covers 14 residues. Germline-derived CDR1 and CDR2 are SGHTA and FQGNSA. The CDR3 loop reads CASTGQGWYYEQYF. Written as DNA, the CDR3 is TGTGCCAGCACCGGACAGGGGTGGTACTACGAGCAGTACTTC.

This chain connects TRBV11-2 to TRBJ2-3; D is perhaps TRBD1 or TRBD2 (5 bases each). The V end was cut by 1 base, the J end by 3 bases, with 14 bases between. CDR1 and CDR2 from the germline V gene are SGHAT and FQNNGV. The CDR3 extends over 16 amino acids. The CDR3 region has the DNA TGTGCCAGCAGCTTAGGGGGACCTAGGATTACAGATACGCAGTATTTT. Its translation is CASSLGGPRITDTQYF.

The chain couples TRBV7-3 to TRBJ2-1, with TRBD2 identical over 11 bases. The germline CDR1 and CDR2 sequences are SGHTA and FQGTGA. This CDR3 comprises 14 residues. The V segment lost 4 bases and the J segment 8 bases; nucleotides outside the gene matches: 4. The CDR3 spells CASSYLAGGDEQFF. Here the CDR3 DNA reads TGTGCCAGCAGCTACCTAGCGGGGGGCGATGAGCAGTTCTTC.

The rearrangement links TRBV5-6 to TRBJ2-7, with a tentative D call TRBD1 (6 bases). CDR3 length: 15 amino acids. V lost 0 bases and J 7 bases, leaving 17 bases between the germline ends. Germline CDR1 reads SGHDT; CDR2 reads YYEEEE. CDR3 region: CASSLAGALLEEQYF. The CDR3, as DNA: TGTGCCAGCAGCTTGGCAGGGGCGCTCCTGGAAGAGCAGTACTTC. The full variable domain, completed using reference TRBV5-6 and TRBJ2-7, is DAGVTQSPTHLIKTRGQQVTLRCSPKSGHDTVSWYQQALGQGPQFIFQYYEEEERQRGNFPDRFSGHQFPNYSSELNVNALLLGDSALYLCASSLAGALLEEQYFGPGTRLTVT.

The gene calls are TRBV7-2 and TRBJ2-1; the match to TRBD1 covers 7 bases. CDR3 length equals 14 residues. The ends lost 4 bases at V and 10 bases at J; junction bases unmatched: 10. CDR1 SGHTA and CDR2 FQGNSA come from the germline V gene. CDR3 nucleotide sequence: TGTGCCAGCAGCTCCGATCCCAGGGACAGAGAGCAGTTCTTC. Protein: CASSSDPRDREQFF.

The chain has TRBV28 and TRBJ1-6, with D possibly matching TRBD1 (6 bases). The CDR3 has 15 residues. The germline V gene encodes CDR1 MDHEN and CDR2 SYDVKM. Trimming stripped 5 bases from V and 6 bases from J, with 14 bases between. CDR3 nucleotide sequence: TGTGCCAGCAGTGCCGGGGGGCGGAGTAATTCACCCCTCCACTTT. The encoded protein is CASSAGGRSNSPLHF.

This chain links TRBV5-1 with TRBJ1-4, with 9 bases identical to TRBD1. The junction had 7 bases not matched to a gene; V was cut back by 3 bases and J by 4 bases. Germline V gene data show CDR1 as SGHRS and CDR2 as YFSETQ. This CDR3 is built from 16 residues. CDR3 nucleotide sequence: TGCGCCAGCAGCTATTACGGACAGGGGAATAATGAAAAACTGTTTTTT. Residues: CASSYYGQGNNEKLFF.

The chain is built from TRBV4-1 and TRBJ2-5; TRBD1 is a possible D gene (6 bases). CDR1 is MGHRA, CDR2 YSYEKL, per germline. The V gene lost 4 bases and the J gene lost 1 base, with 13 bases spanning the gap. The CDR3 contains 15 residues. As DNA, the CDR3 is TGCGCCAGCAGCCCATATCACAGGGTCCAAGAGACCCAGTACTTC. Encoded protein: CASSPYHRVQETQYF.